This T cell receptor beta chain was found in a study of T cells in Graves' hyperthyroidism and ophthalmopathy. This clonotype was observed many times. What it binds is not known. Notes on the study in general: Model output signaled ophthalmopathy a median approximately 6.2 months ahead of onset. By a 13 V-J model, ophthalmopathy was set apart from stable hyperthyroidism.

Researchers barred patients who had uncontrolled infection, other autoimmune disease, pregnancy or lactation. The investigators amplified TCR beta CDR3 regions from RNA transcripts. The HTBI primer set was used in a first-round RT-PCR of the TCR CDR3. One entry per CDR3 protein results from TCRdb running MiXCR on the multiplex PCR reads. The profile covers over 650,000 distinct CDR3 sequences, with 45% appearing a single time and 7% to 7.5% taken by the ten largest. The material sequenced was peripheral blood or thyroid tissue (not recorded which). This TCR was sampled from an adult man with Graves' disease, either hyperthyroidism or ophthalmopathy (not recorded which).

Here the CDR3 reads CASSEQANYGYTF. In nucleotides, the CDR3 is TGTGCCAGCAGCGAACAAGCTAACTATGGCTACACCTTC. The chain combines TRBV11-3 with TRBJ1-2; no clear D. The CDR3 sequence is 13 residues long. V was shortened by 5 bases and J by 0 bases, with 7 bases between the two germline ends. Germline V CDR1 and CDR2: SGHNT, YENEEA.